This T cell receptor (beta chain) was profiled in a study of T cell repertoires in cytomegalovirus infection. On the study more broadly: CMV infection and matching HLA type were both indicated by public TCR beta signatures. Study results and limitations: HLA-C-restricted CMV-specific TCR beta clonotypes were dominant in the ex vivo response.

MiXCR, run by TCRdb on the reads, gives a single entry per CDR3 protein. Among 300,000 to 400,000 distinct CDR3 sequences, roughly 20% were seen once, and the ten largest hold under 9%. Concerning this clonotype itself: What it binds is not known.

Input material: PBMCs. This sequence was found in a human donor in good health (CMV status not recorded). Some clones in this sample may be carry-over from other donors' samples.

The DNA of the CDR3 is TGCAGCGTGGACCGGGGGGGCGGGAGAGACGATGGCTACACCTTC. Translating it yields CSVDRGGGRDDGYTF. The V and J genes are TRBV29-1 and TRBJ1-2; D is possibly TRBD1 (6 bases). V lost 6 bases and J 6 bases, leaving 23 bases between the germline ends. This CDR3 comprises 15 residues. Germline-derived CDR1 and CDR2 are SQVTM and ANQGSEA. Based on the CDR3 plus reference TRBV29-1 and TRBJ1-2, the full variable domain is SAVISQKPSRDICQRGTSLTIQCQVDSQVTMMFWYRQQPGQSLTLIATANQGSEATYESGFVIDKFPISRPNLTFSTLTVSNMSPEDSSIYLCSVDRGGGRDDGYTFGSGTRLTVV.